Following are 24 T cell receptor beta chains from one sample sequenced in a study of graft-versus-host responses after intestinal transplantation. TCRdb keeps only in-frame clones here, not all; method: immunoSEQ multiplex PCR. Here the sample spans 30,000 to 40,000 clones, over 80% being singletons. Sequenced material: PBMCs, taken less than 1,400 days after transplant. The receptors come from a human patient who received an intestinal transplant, so some T cells may come from the graft donor.

The gene calls are TRBV7-8 and TRBJ2-3; no clear D. Trimming cost V 5 bases and J 0 bases, with 12 bases left between them. The CDR3 spans 15 residues. From germline, CDR1 is SGHVS and CDR2 FQNEAQ. CDR3 coding DNA: TGTGCCAGCAGCCCTGCGCTCCGGAGCACAGATACGCAGTATTTT. Its translation: CASSPALRSTDTQYF.

The V call is TRBV5-6, the J call TRBJ1-1; D unresolved. The CDR3 totals 15 residues. Germline loops: CDR1 SGHDT, CDR2 YYEEEE. The ends were cut back, 4 bases at V and 4 bases at J, with 17 bases in the middle. The CDR3 DNA reads TGTGCCAGCAGCCCGATAGGATCAGAGATCACTGAAGCTTTCTTT. Protein sequence: CASSPIGSEITEAFF.

This clone appeared once. The chain couples TRBV6-1 to TRBJ1-1; D might be TRBD1 (5 bases). The CDR3 consists of 13 residues. The V end lost 2 bases, the J end lost 11 bases, and 15 bases lay between the germline ends. CDR1 is MNHNS and CDR2 is SASEGT in the germline V gene. CDR3 bases: TGTGCCAGCAGTGAAAAAATCGGGACGCGGGCTTTCTTT. Residues: CASSEKIGTRAFF.

Here the CDR3 reads CASSLGLAGGPETQYF. The CDR3 DNA is TGTGCCAGCAGCTTGGGACTAGCGGGGGGTCCCGAGACCCAGTACTTC. The chain uses TRBV5-6 and TRBJ2-5, with 13 nucleotides matching TRBD2. CDR3 length: 16 residues. Per germline, CDR1 SGHDT and CDR2 YYEEEE. Trimming cost V 0 bases and J 5 bases; bases outside gene matches: 4.

The CDR3 DNA follows: TGTGCCAGCAATTCTTTACAGGGGGCCTTAGATTCACCCCTCCACTTT. Its translation is CASNSLQGALDSPLHF. The chain employs TRBV6-6 and TRBJ1-6; 9 bases fit TRBD1. Germline-derived CDR1 and CDR2 are MNHNY and SVGAGI (reference sequence). After removal of 7 bases from V and 8 bases from J, the junction contained 12 bases not matched to a gene. This CDR3 region has 16 residues.

This clone rates as large (0.1 to 1%). The chain links TRBV10-3 to TRBJ2-7, with TRBD2 identical over 7 bases. Germline CDR1 is ENHRY and CDR2 is SYGVKD. V dropped 2 bases and J dropped 5; count of bases not matched to a gene: 6. The CDR3 contains 14 residues. The CDR3 DNA follows: TGTGCCATCAGTGAGGCGGGGGAGTCTGACGAGCAGTACTTC. It specifies CAISEAGESDEQYF.

This clone occurred a few times. V usage is TRBV28 and J usage is TRBJ1-4; D might be TRBD1 (6 bases). Germline lookup yields CDR1 MDHEN and CDR2 SYDVKM. There are 15 residues in the CDR3. Trimming took off 2 bases at V and 0 bases at J, with 7 bases between the two ends. The CDR3 loop is CASSLGGSTNEKLFF. The CDR3 DNA follows: TGTGCCAGCAGTTTAGGGGGCTCAACTAATGAAAAACTGTTTTTT. The full variable domain, with the rest looked up from reference TRBV28 and TRBJ1-4, is DVKVTQSSRYLVKRTGEKVFLECVQDMDHENMFWYRQDPGLGLRLIYFSYDVKMKEKGDIPEGYSVSREKKERFSLILESASTNQTSMYLCASSLGGSTNEKLFFGSGTQLSVL.

The chain employs TRBV10-3 and TRBJ1-1, with a tentative D call TRBD1 (5 bases). V was pared by 8 bases and J by 4 bases, with 11 bases between. This CDR3 is 12 amino acids long. The germline gives CDR1 ENHRY, CDR2 SYGVKD. The CDR3 DNA follows: TGTGCCATCCAGGGATTAGGCACTGAAGCTTTCTTT. It specifies CAIQGLGTEAFF.

A remark on this clone: At the DNA level, this CDR3 is encoded by other sequences in the same sample as well. This chain connects TRBV7-8 to TRBJ2-3; TRBD2 matches at 12 bases. The CDR3 contains 16 residues. The ends lost 2 bases at V and 2 bases at J; junction bases unmatched: 2. Germline CDR1 and CDR2: SGHVS and FQNEAQ. CDR3 in DNA: TGTGCCAGCAGCTTACTAGCGGGGGGGCCCACAGATACGCAGTATTTT. This translates into CASSLLAGGPTDTQYF.

This clone has just one count. The rearrangement links TRBV6-5 to TRBJ2-2; no definite D call. CDR1 MNHEY and CDR2 SVGAGI come from the germline V gene. V was trimmed by 6 bases and J by 3 bases, leaving 8 bases between them. This CDR3 region has 13 residues. The CDR3 DNA follows: TGTGCCAGCAGGCCCTGGGACACCGGGGAGCTGTTTTTT. It is translated as CASRPWDTGELFF.

CDR3 DNA: TGTGCCAGCAGCTCGGCGTTAGGAACGCAGTATTTT. Protein product: CASSSALGTQYF. V gene TRBV7-9 combines with J gene TRBJ2-3; unclear D gene. V was shortened by 4 bases and J by 9 bases, with 11 bases between the two germline ends. CDR1 and CDR2 from the germline V gene are SEHNR and FQNEAQ (reference sequence). This CDR3 comprises 12 residues.

The sample holds a few counts of this clone. The junction shows a germline mismatch at one end, possibly a read error. The CDR3: CAWSVDLWGPLVF. The CDR3 DNA sequence: TGTGCCTGGAGTGTTGATTTATGGGGCCCCTTAGTCTTT. The chain links TRBV30 to TRBJ1-3, with D possibly being TRBD1 (5 bases). Germline CDR1 and CDR2: GTSNPN and SVGIG (reference sequence). The CDR3 is 13 amino acids.

This clone has more than one count but fewer than ten. The chain employs TRBV5-1 and TRBJ2-7, with 11 bases aligning to TRBD1. Germline V gene data show CDR1 as SGHRS and CDR2 as YFSETQ. V shed 4 bases, J shed 2 bases, and the junction held 5 bases outside the gene matches. This CDR3 has 15 residues. The CDR3 here is CASSPGTGGPYEQYF. The CDR3 coding sequence is TGCGCCAGCAGCCCCGGGACAGGGGGGCCCTACGAGCAGTACTTC.

In its sample, this clone was seen a few times. The identical CDR3 is also encoded by other nucleotide sequences in the sample. The J gene is TRBJ1-1, the V gene TRBV9, with 10 bases fitting TRBD1. This CDR3 is built from 16 residues. Germline values: CDR1 SGDLS, CDR2 YYNGEE. With V trimmed by 4 bases and J by 7 bases, 13 bases remained unmatched. CDR3 bases: TGTGCCAGCAGCCTCGGACAGGGGGTATCGGTAGATGAAGCTTTCTTT. This codes for CASSLGQGVSVDEAFF.

This clone was found a few times. The chain combines TRBV28 with TRBJ2-7; 10 bases agree with TRBD1. The germline V gene encodes CDR1 MDHEN and CDR2 SYDVKM. The CDR3 loop spans 14 amino acids. Unmatched junction bases numbered 11, after V lost 6 bases and J lost 9 bases. CDR3 DNA sequence: TGTGCCAGCAGCCAGGGGGGACAGGGGCACGTGCAGTACTTC. Translated, it gives CASSQGGQGHVQYF.

V usage is TRBV7-2 and J usage is TRBJ2-4; TRBD2 agrees at 7 bases. This CDR3 is built from 14 residues. Trimming removed 0 bases from V and 7 bases from J; junction bases left unmatched: 3. CDR1 SGHTA and CDR2 FQGNSA come from the germline V gene. Here the CDR3 reads CASSLAGGTNIQYF. The DNA for the CDR3 is TGTGCCAGCAGCTTAGCGGGAGGGACGAACATTCAGTACTTC.

The chain carries TRBV4-1 and TRBJ2-7, with D perhaps matching TRBD1 (6 bases). CDR1 and CDR2 from the germline V gene are MGHRA and YSYEKL. This CDR3 is built from 14 residues. The ends were cut back, 4 bases at V and 5 bases at J, with 15 bases in the middle. For the CDR3, the DNA is TGCGCCAGCAGCCGACTAACAGGGTTACACGAGCAGTACTTC. Its protein product is CASSRLTGLHEQYF.

This chain uses TRBV5-3 with TRBJ1-1; D unclear. TRBV5-3 is filed as an ORF, its function uncertain. The CDR3 length is 12 residues. V lost 4 bases, J lost 2 bases, and 6 bases lay in between. CDR3 in amino acids: CARSPLNTEAFF. The CDR3 DNA follows: TGTGCCAGAAGCCCCCTTAACACTGAAGCTTTCTTT.

The V gene is TRBV6-4, the J gene TRBJ2-3; D uncertain. V was pared by 0 bases and J by 0 bases, with 7 bases between. Germline assignment: CDR1 MRHNA and CDR2 SNTAGT. The CDR3 is 15 residues long. The CDR3 protein is CASSDSVGSTDTQYF. DNA of the CDR3: TGTGCCAGCAGTGACTCGGTTGGCAGCACAGATACGCAGTATTTT.

V usage is TRBV7-2 and J usage is TRBJ2-6; D possibly uses TRBD1 or TRBD2 (5 bases each). This CDR3 region has 19 residues. Germline lookup yields CDR1 SGHTA and CDR2 FQGNSA. V was cut by 5 bases and J by 1 base, with 21 bases left in between. CDR3 loop: CASSPGSIGALSGANVLTF. CDR3 nucleotides: TGTGCCAGCAGCCCAGGGAGTATTGGGGCCCTTTCTGGGGCCAACGTCCTGACTTTC.

CDR3 sequence reads: CASSLVAGGHNEQFF. CDR3 in DNA: TGTGCCAGCAGCTTGGTAGCGGGGGGGCACAATGAGCAGTTCTTC. The gene calls are TRBV5-6 and TRBJ2-1; 11 bases fit TRBD2. CDR1 and CDR2 from the germline V gene are SGHDT and YYEEEE. CDR3 length equals 15 residues. J lost 5 bases, V lost 0 bases, and 1 base had no gene match. Supplemented by reference TRBV5-6 and TRBJ2-1, the full variable domain reads DAGVTQSPTHLIKTRGQQVTLRCSPKSGHDTVSWYQQALGQGPQFIFQYYEEEERQRGNFPDRFSGHQFPNYSSELNVNALLLGDSALYLCASSLVAGGHNEQFFGPGTRLTVL.

The chain recombines TRBV18 with TRBJ2-1, with 8 bases aligning to TRBD2. This CDR3 is 14 amino acids long. V lost 3 bases, J lost 7 bases, and 5 bases stayed unmatched. CDR1 is KGHSH, CDR2 LQKENI, per germline. Here the CDR3 reads CASSPGLAGNEQFF. The CDR3 DNA reads TGTGCCAGCTCACCGGGGCTAGCGGGTAATGAGCAGTTCTTC.

The chain is built from TRBV5-4 and TRBJ1-2; a possible D gene is TRBD1 (6 bases). The CDR3 contains 15 residues. V was shortened by 0 bases and J by 4 bases, with 13 bases between the two germline ends. CDR1 SGHNT and CDR2 YYREEE come from the germline V gene (reference sequence). The CDR3 DNA reads TGTGCCAGCAGCTTGGCTCAGGGGTTGGGCTATGGCTACACCTTC. Translated, it gives CASSLAQGLGYGYTF.

The sample holds a few counts of this clone. The DNA for the CDR3 is TGTGCCAGCAGCAAAGGGGGGACGGTGAACACTGAAGCTTTCTTT. This sequence encodes CASSKGGTVNTEAFF. V usage is TRBV21-1 and J usage is TRBJ1-1. TRBV21-1 is designated a pseudogene. The CDR3 length is 15 residues.